The rows below give T cell receptor beta chains drawn from one sample of a study of beta chain features in type 1 diabetes. Data came from immunoSEQ multiplex PCR; TCRdb stores just in-frame clones and leaves some out. This sample has more than 300,000 clones, with around 12% found just once. Input material: naive CD4+ T cells from blood. All receptors derive from a man younger than 30 in good health. CDR3s include the opening cysteine and the closing phenylalanine or tryptophan. Each record gives: CDR3 length, clone size, J gene, V gene, CDR3 protein. A clone size is listed for some rows: how often the clone was seen (once, few, many), or a class if it is expanded.

>12|NA|TRBJ2-1|TRBV6-5
CASSSRTGRQFF
>14|NA|TRBJ1-2|TRBV5-4
CASSLDRRNYGYTF
>13|NA|TRBJ2-1|TRBV9
CASSVLGANEQFF
>12|few|TRBJ1-5|TRBV30
CAWSPGVQPQHF
>15|few|TRBJ1-6|TRBV18
CASSPSYRENSPLHF
>12|few|TRBJ2-3|TRBV5-6
CASSSLTDTQYF
>16|NA|TRBJ1-1|TRBV29-1
CSAKLPGRQGATEAFF
>14|few|TRBJ1-4|TRBV25-1
CASSGGTYDEKLFF
>15|NA|TRBJ2-7|TRBV4-2
CASSQEHGRAGEQYF
>13|NA|TRBJ2-1|TRBV10-3
CAINSQGAGEQFF
>14|NA|TRBJ2-5|TRBV30
CAWSVQGGQETQYF
>15|few|TRBJ2-3|TRBV7-8
CASSRQRGGTDTQYF
>13|few|TRBJ1-1|TRBV29-1
CSVAGQENTEAFF
>13|NA|TRBJ1-1|TRBV30
CAWTQIRNTEAFF
>16|NA|TRBJ2-1|TRBV7-9
CASSLGASGDGNEQFF
>16|few|TRBJ1-2|TRBV30
CAWNLFRTGRSYGYTF
>16|NA|TRBJ2-1|TRBV5-1
CASSPTRDFFVNEQFF
>16|NA|TRBJ2-1|TRBV5-1
CASSSLPGQVNNEQFF
>13|few|TRBJ2-2|TRBV4-1
CASKAGNTGELFF
>14|NA|TRBJ1-1|TRBV2
CARTTGTPYTEAFF
>14|few|TRBJ2-5|TRBV19
CASSIAGGQETQYF
>14|NA|TRBJ2-7|TRBV10-3
CAIIKGRGHYEQYF
>13|NA|TRBJ1-1|TRBV7-9
CASSLTVNTEAFF
>15|few|TRBJ1-5|TRBV30
CAWSPGQGRNQPQHF
>14|few|TRBJ2-7|TRBV6-5
CASSDTASSYEQYF
>14|few|TRBJ1-4|TRBV6-1
CASSATGAGEKLFF
>13|few|TRBJ2-3|TRBV6-1
CASSANTPDTQYF
>14|NA|TRBJ2-7|TRBV29-1
CSVQPRDRANEQYF
>19|NA|TRBJ2-7|TRBV5-1
CASSSLRGRTSGISYEQYF
>14|NA|TRBJ2-6|TRBV30
CAWSVPGGANVLTF
>15|few|TRBJ2-7|TRBV5-6
CASSGLAGGPYEQYF